Below are 30 T cell receptor beta chains sequenced from a single sample in a study of blood T cell repertoires in COVID-19. Only in-frame clones appear in the TCRdb table, and some are missing; sequencing was by immunoSEQ multiplex PCR. This repertoire shows 350,000 to 500,000 clones, roughly 90% found once; its top ten account for 0.8% to 0.85%. Sequences were obtained from peripheral blood. These receptors all stem from a young man with COVID-19, enrolled during active disease.

The rearrangement links TRBV30 to TRBJ2-5; possibly TRBD2 for D (5 bases). V gave up 0 bases and J gave up 5 bases, with 16 bases separating them. In germline, CDR1 is GTSNPN, CDR2 SVGIG (reference sequence). The length of the CDR3 is 15 residues. The CDR3: CAWSVYLRRGETQYF. The CDR3 DNA follows: TGTGCCTGGAGTGTATATCTGCGGAGAGGGGAGACCCAGTACTTC. Drawing the rest from reference TRBV30 and TRBJ2-5, the complete variable domain is SQTIHQWPATLVQPVGSPLSLECTVEGTSNPNLYWYRQAAGRGLQLLFYSVGIGQISSEVPQNLSASRPQDRQFILSSKKLLLSDSGFYLCAWSVYLRRGETQYFGPGTRLLVL.

This sequence joins TRBV6-5 and TRBJ2-5, with 10 bases fitting TRBD2. There are 16 residues in the CDR3. Germline-derived CDR1 and CDR2 are MNHEY and SVGAGI. The ends lost 2 bases at V and 2 bases at J; junction bases unmatched: 5. The CDR3 DNA is TGTGCCAGCAGTTACCAGCTAGCGGGGGCTCAAGAGACCCAGTACTTC. Translated: CASSYQLAGAQETQYF.

This chain links TRBV5-1 with TRBJ2-6, with 12 bases matching TRBD1. Trimming took 2 bases from V and 4 from J; bases not matched to a gene: 4. CDR3 size: 17 residues. Germline loops: CDR1 SGHRS, CDR2 YFSETQ. CDR3 coding DNA: TGCGCCAGCAGCTTAGGGACAGGGGGCACCGGGGCCAACGTCCTGACTTTC. This gives the protein CASSLGTGGTGANVLTF.

This chain links TRBV10-2 with TRBJ2-7; perhaps TRBD2 as D (6 bases). The CDR3 has 14 residues. The germline CDR1 and CDR2 sequences are WSHSY and SAAADI. Trimming cost V 2 bases and J 9 bases, with 17 bases left between them. The CDR3: CASSETGRDGGQYF. CDR3 DNA: TGCGCCAGCAGTGAGACAGGAAGGGACGGGGGGCAGTACTTC.

As concerns this clone: Other DNA sequences in the same sample also yield this CDR3. CDR3 loop: CASSLGAGGYEQYF. Here the CDR3 DNA reads TGCGCCAGCAGCTTGGGGGCAGGGGGGTACGAGCAGTACTTC. The rearrangement joins TRBV5-1 to TRBJ2-7; D perhaps matches TRBD1 (7 bases). Per the germline V gene, CDR1 is SGHRS and CDR2 is YFSETQ. The CDR3 has 14 residues. Trimming cost V 0 bases and J 4 bases, with 11 bases left between them.

The V gene is TRBV14, the J gene TRBJ2-5; D perhaps matches TRBD2 (6 bases). Germline V gene lookup returns CDR1 SGHDN and CDR2 FVKESK. The CDR3 has 14 amino acids. The ends were cut back, 1 base at V and 4 bases at J, with 10 bases in the middle. CDR3 residues: CASSQGQGLETQYF. As DNA, the CDR3 is TGTGCCAGCAGCCAAGGGCAGGGACTAGAGACCCAGTACTTC.

The chain couples TRBV9 to TRBJ1-6, with 8 bases lining up with TRBD1. V shed 2 bases and J 5 bases; nucleotides not matched to a gene: 0. This CDR3 comprises 14 residues. CDR1 and CDR2 (germline): SGDLS, YYNGEE. The CDR3 loop reads CASSVTGDNSPLHF. The CDR3 DNA reads TGTGCCAGCAGCGTGACAGGGGATAATTCACCCCTCCACTTT.

V and J are TRBV6-5 and TRBJ2-2; 7 positions match TRBD1. The V and J ends lost 0 bases and 7 bases, in that order; junction bases with no gene match: 5. The CDR3 is 15 amino acids. Germline assignment: CDR1 MNHEY and CDR2 SVGAGI. In DNA form, the CDR3 reads TGTGCCAGCAGTTACTCGAAAGGGGGCGGCGGGGAGCTGTTTTTT. This translates into CASSYSKGGGGELFF.

The CDR3 loop is CASSLVAGEQFF. CDR3 sequence (DNA): TGTGCCAGCAGCTTGGTCGCGGGGGAGCAGTTCTTC. The rearrangement joins TRBV5-6 to TRBJ2-1; possible D gene TRBD2, 6 bases. CDR1 and CDR2 (germline): SGHDT, YYEEEE. Trimming pared 0 bases from V and 10 bases from J, leaving 8 bases between. This CDR3 spans 12 amino acids.

This clone was seen a single time. Other DNA sequences within the sample encode an identical CDR3. The chain has TRBV6-5 and TRBJ2-7, with D possibly being TRBD1 (6 bases). The CDR3 sequence is 13 residues long. V was cut by 6 bases and J by 1 base, with 10 bases left in between. Germline V gives CDR1 MNHEY, CDR2 SVGAGI. CDR3 loop: CASRGQGSYEQYF. CDR3 sequence (DNA): TGTGCCAGCAGGGGGCAGGGGTCCTACGAGCAGTACTTC.

The chain combines TRBV18 with TRBJ2-7; 7 bases agree with TRBD1. V lost 3 bases to trimming and J lost 2 bases; unmatched junction nucleotides: 10. Germline V gene lookup returns CDR1 KGHSH and CDR2 LQKENI. This CDR3 is built from 16 residues. Here the CDR3 DNA reads TGTGCCAGCTCACCGCTCACCGACAGGGCCACCTACGAGCAGTACTTC. This translates into CASSPLTDRATYEQYF.

The chain carries TRBV9 and TRBJ2-7, with TRBD1 matching over 8 bases. CDR1 is SGDLS and CDR2 is YYNGEE in the germline V gene. The CDR3 sequence is 17 residues long. Trimming removed 3 bases from V and 2 bases from J; junction bases left unmatched: 13. The DNA of the CDR3 is TGTGCCAGCAGCGGAGGGACAGGCTCCTACCCCCCCTACGAGCAGTACTTC. It encodes CASSGGTGSYPPYEQYF.

The chain has TRBV5-1 and TRBJ1-1; D is ambiguous. Germline V gene data show CDR1 as SGHRS and CDR2 as YFSETQ. V shed 0 bases and J shed 2 bases, with 11 bases lying between them. This CDR3 region has 15 residues. The CDR3 reads CASSLVGTINTEAFF. CDR3 coding DNA: TGCGCCAGCAGCTTGGTTGGCACGATAAACACTGAAGCTTTCTTT.

CDR3 amino acids: CATSDSDRGYGYTF. CDR3 DNA: TGTGCCACCAGTGATTCCGACAGGGGATATGGCTACACCTTC. The gene calls are TRBV24-1 and TRBJ1-2; 8 nucleotides agree with TRBD1. The germline CDR1 and CDR2 sequences are KGHDR and SFDVKD. This CDR3 has 14 amino acids. The J segment lost 5 bases and the V segment lost 2 bases, leaving 3 bases of the junction unmatched.

The chain recombines TRBV5-8 with TRBJ1-5; no reliable D call. With 3 bases removed from V and 5 bases from J, the gap between germline ends came to 6 bases. Germline values: CDR1 SGHTS, CDR2 YDEGEE. The CDR3 totals 12 residues. The CDR3: CASSYGYQPQHF. The CDR3 bases are TGTGCCAGCAGCTACGGTTATCAGCCCCAGCATTTT. Based on the CDR3 plus reference TRBV5-8 and TRBJ1-5, the full variable domain is EAGVTQSPTHLIKTRGQQATLRCSPISGHTSVYWYQQALGLGLQFLLWYDEGEERNRGNFPPRFSGRQFPNYSSELNVNALELEDSALYLCASSYGYQPQHFGDGTRLSIL.

This chain links TRBV6-5 with TRBJ1-2, with 7 bases lining up with TRBD1. Per the germline V gene, CDR1 is MNHEY and CDR2 is SVGAGI. V trimming: 7 bases; J trimming: 7 bases; junction bases outside the gene matches: 6. The CDR3 covers 12 residues. For the CDR3, the DNA is TGTGCCAGCACTCGGGACAGTTTTGGCTACACCTTC. It translates to CASTRDSFGYTF.

The chain recombines TRBV13 with TRBJ2-2; D is unclear. The CDR3 is 14 residues long. Trimming removed 6 bases at V and 1 base at J, with 9 bases between. CDR1 and CDR2 from the germline V gene are PRHDT and FYEKMQ (reference sequence). In DNA, the CDR3 is TGTGCCAGCAGTCTCAACAGGAACACCGGGGAGCTGTTTTTT. This sequence encodes CASSLNRNTGELFF.

Here the CDR3 DNA reads TGTGCCTGGGAATCAAACAGGAGTGGCTTTGAAAAACTGTTTTTT. This sequence encodes CAWESNRSGFEKLFF. V usage is TRBV30 and J usage is TRBJ1-4, with D perhaps TRBD1 (5 bases). The CDR3 runs to 15 residues. Trimming stripped 5 bases from V and 7 bases from J, with 20 bases between. CDR1 GTSNPN and CDR2 SVGIG come from the germline V gene (reference sequence).

The V gene is TRBV18, the J gene TRBJ1-1, with D perhaps TRBD1 (6 bases). The CDR3 spans 15 residues. Trimming left V 5 bases short and J 6 bases short, with 19 bases between. Germline V gene lookup returns CDR1 KGHSH and CDR2 LQKENI. CDR3 in amino acids: CASSEDSYLVAEAFF. DNA of the CDR3: TGTGCCAGCTCAGAGGACAGTTATCTAGTCGCTGAAGCTTTCTTT.

Turning to this clone: Other DNA sequences of this sample code for an identical CDR3. The CDR3 bases are TGCAGCGTACGGACAGGGGGCGGTGAGCAGTACTTC. This translates into CSVRTGGGEQYF. The V call is TRBV29-1, the J call TRBJ2-7; TRBD1 agrees at 11 bases. J lost 7 bases, V lost 6 bases, and 5 bases had no gene match. Germline values: CDR1 SQVTM, CDR2 ANQGSEA. The CDR3 is 12 residues long.

The chain couples TRBV23-1 to TRBJ2-5; tentative D call: TRBD1 (6 bases). TRBV23-1 is treated as an ORF (open reading frame) with a function not yet certain. There are 15 residues in the CDR3. V was trimmed by 6 bases and J by 0 bases, leaving 14 bases between them. This chain's CDR3 is CASRENRDNQETQYF. The CDR3 DNA is TGCGCCAGCAGGGAGAACCGGGACAACCAAGAGACCCAGTACTTC.

The chain joins TRBV28 to TRBJ2-5; TRBD2 is a possible D gene (6 bases). V shed 4 bases and J shed 4 bases, with 19 bases lying between them. Germline lookup yields CDR1 MDHEN and CDR2 SYDVKM. The CDR3 is made up of 16 amino acids. In nucleotides, the CDR3 is TGTGCCAGCAGTTGGAGGGGCGGGACCGGGGGAGAGACCCAGTACTTC. This sequence encodes CASSWRGGTGGETQYF.

This chain links TRBV11-2 with TRBJ1-6; D not certain. Deletions cut 1 base from V and 6 bases from J, with 10 bases between. CDR1 and CDR2 (germline): SGHAT, FQNNGV. CDR3 length equals 15 residues. CDR3 amino acids: CASSLAVGPNSPLHF. The DNA of the CDR3 is TGTGCCAGCAGCTTAGCGGTCGGTCCTAATTCACCCCTCCACTTT.

The V call is TRBV6-5, the J call TRBJ1-3, with 12 bases matching TRBD1. CDR1 MNHEY and CDR2 SVGAGI come from the germline V gene. The CDR3 totals 14 residues. V lost 7 bases and J lost 6; bases outside the gene matches: 4. CDR3 protein: CASTRGQGANTIYF. The CDR3 nucleotides read TGTGCCAGCACCAGGGGACAGGGGGCAAACACCATATATTTT.

The chain employs TRBV19 and TRBJ2-2; D possibly corresponds to TRBD1 (6 bases). Trimming pared 8 bases from V and 8 bases from J, leaving 18 bases between. The germline V gene has CDR1 LNHDA and CDR2 SQIVND (reference sequence). The CDR3 is made up of 14 amino acids. The CDR3 loop is CASGRDIGGGELFF. DNA for the CDR3: TGTGCCAGTGGCCGGGACATCGGTGGTGGGGAGCTGTTTTTT.

This rearrangement joins TRBV6-5 to TRBJ1-4; D gene uncertain. The CDR3 length is 12 residues. Germline loops: CDR1 MNHEY, CDR2 SVGAGI. V lost 6 bases and J lost 10, with 12 bases in between. CDR3 in amino acids: CASRAGSGKLFF. CDR3 DNA sequence: TGTGCCAGCAGGGCGGGATCGGGAAAACTGTTTTTT.

V usage is TRBV10-3 and J usage is TRBJ2-7; 13 bases agree with TRBD2. The CDR3 is 16 amino acids. The germline V gene has CDR1 ENHRY and CDR2 SYGVKD. V trimming: 3 bases; J trimming: 3 bases; junction bases outside the gene matches: 5. This CDR3 reads CAISDPTSGGNYEQYF. Written as DNA, the CDR3 is TGTGCCATCAGTGATCCGACTAGCGGGGGGAACTACGAGCAGTACTTC.

CDR3 residues: CAWSISYNEQFF. The DNA of the CDR3 is TGTGCCTGGAGCATCTCCTACAATGAGCAGTTCTTC. This sequence joins TRBV30 and TRBJ2-1, with no clear D. V was shortened by 3 bases and J by 0 bases, with 3 bases between the two germline ends. The CDR3 contains 12 residues. Germline loops: CDR1 GTSNPN, CDR2 SVGIG (reference sequence).

DNA of the CDR3: TGTGCCAGCAGCAAAGGGGACGGCGGGGGTAATAAGGACAATGAGCAGTTCTTC. It codes for CASSKGDGGGNKDNEQFF. The chain joins TRBV21-1 to TRBJ2-1; whether TRBD2, the table's D call, matches the DNA was not checked. TRBV21-1 is a pseudogene segment. This CDR3 region has 18 residues.

The rearrangement uses TRBV14 and TRBJ1-2; 8 bases align to TRBD1. The CDR3 runs to 17 residues. Germline lookup yields CDR1 SGHDN and CDR2 FVKESK. The ends lost 5 bases at V and 8 bases at J; junction bases unmatched: 19. DNA for the CDR3: TGTGCCAGCAGCTTAGACGCTTTCGGACAGGGTTTTGGCGGCTACACCTTC. Translated: CASSLDAFGQGFGGYTF.